The T cell receptor beta chain under discussion was sequenced for a study of vaccination and CD4 T cells after COVID-19. Comments on this clonotype: Its cognate antigen is unknown.

Noted treatment: roughly ten-day PBMC culture with coronavirus spike peptide pools or control peptides (ViraFEST assay). Collection of the unexposed donor's CD4+ T cells took place before the COVID-19 pandemic (2011-2018). Cultured CD4+ T cell DNA underwent sequencing with the Oncomine TCR Beta short-read assay. TCRdb re-analysed the PCR reads in MiXCR, keeping a single row per CDR3 protein. The data hold some 3,000 distinct CDR3 sequences, with 20% to 30% observed a single time. The V gene lost 0 bases and the J gene lost 4 bases, with 13 bases spanning the gap. The CDR3 totals 14 residues. The germline gives CDR1 DFQATT, CDR2 SNEGSKA (reference sequence).

The sequence came from a human donor in good health. The rearrangement links TRBV20-1 to TRBJ2-7; D uncertain. The sample comprised CD4+ T cells from blood, cultured in vitro. The CDR3 here is CSARDRHPRYEQYF. The DNA for the CDR3 is TGCAGTGCTAGAGACCGTCACCCCCGATACGAGCAGTACTTC.